This TCR beta chain was profiled in a study of cytomegalovirus exposure and HLA in healthy donors (TCRdb year 2017). About the study as a whole: An earlier analysis of some 600 of the donors reported about 280 Gb of sequence data and around 110 million unique TCR beta sequences obtained from some 200 million T cells. An early release that covered about 640 HLA-typed donors contained 250 to 350 gigabases of sequencing data and 85 million to 100 million unique TCR sequences. Among the approximately 430 genotyped donors, about 85% belonged to the genetic ancestry cluster associated with self-reported Caucasian donors. The aim of the study was to test whether cataloging public T cell receptors could identify signatures of past pathogen exposure. The T cell repertoires of several hundred subjects were profiled by immunosequencing and related to cytomegalovirus serostatus. In addition to the first cohort of hundreds of subjects, a separate validation cohort of some 120 different subjects was used. The study combined high-throughput TCR immunosequencing, statistical association of individual TCRs with disease status, and machine learning to predict cytomegalovirus infection status. A later analysis re-analyzed previously published TCR beta repertoires from several hundred donors and added high-resolution HLA genotyping to study TCR occurrence patterns. Rather than drawing on any new phenotypic data, the later analysis identified candidate immune exposures from TCR beta sequences and the way those sequences occurred across donors. To decide whether each TCR beta V gene segment behaved as functional or pseudogenic, an earlier analysis of approximately 590 of the donors relied on high-throughput TCR beta sequencing. Donor age, sex, ethnicity and CMV serostatus were compiled alongside the repertoire data. A later genetic analysis took genome-wide SNP genotypes for about 55% of the 666 donors and used that subset as a discovery cohort. All discovery cohort repertoires had been generated on a single sequencing platform. Class I and class II HLA loci were covered by the typing at four-digit resolution. Typing coverage differed by locus: A, B, C, DRB1 and DQB1 were typed in roughly 620-630 donors, DQA1 in around 500, DPA1 in 606, and DPB1 in roughly 470. Roughly 5 DR-DQ haplotypes were handled as single units for association and clustering, since linkage in the cohort was strong. Among about 410 genotyped donors of the cohort, an average of approximately 200,000 unique TCR beta nucleotide sequences was sequenced per donor, of which 15% to 20% were non-productive.

The cohort was made up of approximately 700 healthy bone marrow donors. Cohort members were all nominally healthy when sampled, although unrecorded immune exposures were likely present. The donor was CMV seronegative and was included in the group of 352 seronegative cohort members. A peripheral blood sample was collected from each donor, and TCR beta sequencing was performed on peripheral blood mononuclear cells. Genomic DNA extraction from the blood cell samples was performed with the Qiagen DNeasy Blood Extraction Kit. For CDR1 and CDR2, the germline V gene lists SGHRS and YFSETQ. Counted from cysteine to phenylalanine, this CDR3 has 14 amino acids. The CDR3 DNA has 42 bases and is translated from base 1. V is cut back by 0 bases and J by 5 bases, with 1 base in the junction unmatched. The table lists this clone with a count of one. Its cognate antigen has yet to be identified. No much larger clonotype is one base removed from it; base qualities were not supplied. The same CDR3 arises from other DNA sequences in this sample as well.

General conclusions and limits of the study: In a later genetic analysis, fewer N-insertions in productive TCRs were reported among donors in an Asian-associated ancestry cluster than the approximately 710-donor mean. It was suggested by the authors that the approach could potentially be generalized to other disease states and immunological phenotypes. Because the 87-base-pair reads could not distinguish some IMGT-functional V segments, including TRBV6-2 and TRBV6-3, those segments were excluded. In a later analysis, several top co-occurrence clusters were reported to appear linked to parvovirus B19, influenza, CMV and Epstein-Barr virus. The only immune exposure information available for the cohort was CMV serostatus. According to a later analysis, TCR association rates differed among HLA loci, with DRB1 alleles showing the most associated TCRs and HLA-C alleles showing the fewest. Seventeen rarely observed V segments, including chromosome 9 orphons, were excluded from the earlier analysis of about 610 of the donors because counts were too low. A further reported finding was that TCR beta sequences accurately predicted the HLA-A and HLA-B alleles for most subjects in the first cohort. The classifier was reported to diagnose cytomegalovirus status with high specificity and sensitivity in both the original cohort and the validation cohort. While some public TCRs were present in many individuals, most TCR sequences turned up only very rarely across donors. HLA typing was unavailable for some donors at each locus, so association tests used only the typed subset. Broadly in line with IMGT annotations, most TCR beta V segments showed up in productive rearrangements about 87% or about 30% of the time in an earlier analysis of several hundred of the donors. Sequencing depth was assumed to be roughly uniform across donors in the presence/absence analyses, though that assumption may not hold. In vitro tests confirmed that a few of the cytomegalovirus-associated TCR beta chains recognize cytomegalovirus antigens. Only TCR beta chains were sequenced in this cohort, and the absence of alpha or paired-chain data limited detectable features. When HLA alleles, especially DR and DQ, strongly co-occurred, attributing TCR associations to individual alleles was difficult. At a false discovery rate of 0.05, a later analysis linked 16,951 TCR beta sequences to specific HLA alleles. A group of highly shared sequence variants was considered likely to be a technical artifact of the sequencing pipeline. In the study, approximately 150 TCR beta chains were listed as associated with cytomegalovirus. Linkage disequilibrium might explain the correlated functional status among segregating V segments, but an unknown experimental factor could not be ruled out. In a later analysis, HLA-associated TCR beta chains showed more clonal expansion and lower generation probabilities than non-associated chains that were equally common. V-gene and J-gene trimming of TCR beta chains was associated with a missense DCLRE1C variant in a later genetic analysis, and the association was replicated in an independent cohort. In a later analysis, most CMV-associated TCR beta chains were found to appear HLA-restricted, with HLA associations seemingly driven largely by CMV exposure.

The protocol used for the library was the immunoSEQ multiplex PCR assay. For the multiplex PCR, a mixture combining 60 forward primers for TCR Vbeta segments and 13 reverse primers for TCR Jbeta segments was used. Amplification of the CDR3 region of rearranged TCR beta genes was performed with a multiplex PCR assay on genomic DNA. The Illumina HiSeq System was used to sequence the amplified TCR beta libraries as 87-base-pair reads. The published analysis was carried out like this. A later analysis tallied some 79 million unique TCR beta chains across the approximately 670 repertoires, and approximately 12 million of those chains were shared by two or more donors. A nearest-neighbor algorithm error-corrected the raw reads and collapsed the reads into unique sequences, merging closely related sequences to remove PCR and sequencing errors. CDR3 sequences were aligned to IMGT reference sequences to assign V, D and J gene segments. For a sequence to be retained, at least a six-nucleotide match to both a V gene segment and a J gene segment was required. A rearrangement counted as productive if the CDR3 had no stop codons and remained in frame with V and J, and every other rearrangement counted as non-productive. CDR3 was defined according to IMGT convention as the region running from the second conserved V-encoded cysteine to the conserved J-encoded phenylalanine. In an earlier analysis of roughly 580 of the donors, sequences lacking an unambiguous match to a single V gene segment were excluded. An earlier analysis of several hundred of the donors classified V segments as functional when productive rearrangements were above 56.7% and as segregating when the standard deviation between donors was above 5%. A statistical classification framework was developed to diagnose cytomegalovirus status using the catalog of TCR beta chain sequences. In a later analysis, V and J genes were assigned by comparing TCR nucleotide sequences against IMGT/GENE-DB human TR gene sequences. The TCRdist pipeline was used in a later analysis to assign CDR3 sequences and most-parsimonious VDJ recombination scenarios. A later analysis defined each TCR beta chain by its CDR3 amino acid sequence plus V-gene family, and excluded reads lacking a unique V-gene family. In a later analysis, 550 to 650 highly shared, low-generation-probability nucleotide sequences were removed to address suspected cross-contamination and a sequencing artifact. In a later analysis, a clonal expansion index for each public chain was calculated from normalized within-repertoire ranks of inferred template counts. A later analysis computed generation probabilities with a VDJ recombination model fitted to out-of-frame rearrangements, and checked the results against IGoR. Hypergeometric tests were used in a later analysis to score TCR-TCR, TCR-HLA and TCR-CMV co-occurrence, with a repertoire-size bias correction applied to the TCR pairs. A later analysis estimated false discovery rates by permuting HLA or CMV assignments 20 times. In a later analysis, co-occurring TCRs were grouped using DBSCAN, and TCRdist sequence similarity was added for clustering within HLA-allele-positive subsets. Repertoires with fewer than 30,000 or more than 120,000 public chains were left out of co-occurrence clustering, as were about five repertoires with anomalous nucleotide sharing. Held by TCRdb, this immuneACCESS table contains in-frame sequences only and omits some clones. Under half of the omission traces to an unresolved V gene where checked; the cause of the rest is unknown. The V and J calls and clone size were taken over from that table, and D and trimming were inferred from the DNA. A total of under 150,000 clones appear in this sample, approximately 80% of them only once. Around 2.5% of the sample is in the top ten clones.

The source material was PBMCs. Recombination linked TRBV5-1 to TRBJ1-4; a stretch of 7 junction bases matches TRBD1. The origin of this receptor is a man aged 45 to 65 in good health and CMV-seronegative. The sequenced DNA: TGCGCCAGCAGCTTGGGACAGGGAAATGAAAAACTGTTTTTT. This translates into CASSLGQGNEKLFF.